This TCR beta chain comes out of a study of CD8 T cells in Susac syndrome. CDR3 length: 18 residues. Germline CDR1 reads MGHRA; CDR2 reads YSYEKL. The V gene lost 4 bases and the J gene lost 0 bases, with 21 bases spanning the gap. The authors carried out high-throughput sequencing of TCR beta. They applied it to CD8+ and CD4+ T cells obtained from blood. The multiple sclerosis controls consisted of treatment-naive patients with relapsing-remitting disease, either stable or active. Random hexamers were used to reverse transcribe roughly 0.45 to 1 ug of RNA. The CDR3 of TCR beta was amplified by immunoSEQ multiplex PCR across 54 Vbeta and 13 Jbeta. TCRdb reprocessed the immunoSEQ multiplex PCR reads with MiXCR, giving one entry per CDR3 protein. The sample has about 300,000 distinct CDR3 sequences, 75% to 90% seen once. A word on this clonotype: The antigen is unknown.

Regarding the study as a whole: TCR sequencing and HLA analysis covered a relatively small number of individuals.

The receptor's source is a human donor with multiple sclerosis. J is TRBJ1-1 and V is TRBV4-1, with D possibly being TRBD1 (5 bases). The sample taken for sequencing was CD8+ T cells from PBMCs. In DNA, the CDR3 is TGCGCCAGCAGCCGACCTCAGGGTTTTTCGGCCATGAACACTGAAGCTTTCTTT. Protein product: CASSRPQGFSAMNTEAFF.